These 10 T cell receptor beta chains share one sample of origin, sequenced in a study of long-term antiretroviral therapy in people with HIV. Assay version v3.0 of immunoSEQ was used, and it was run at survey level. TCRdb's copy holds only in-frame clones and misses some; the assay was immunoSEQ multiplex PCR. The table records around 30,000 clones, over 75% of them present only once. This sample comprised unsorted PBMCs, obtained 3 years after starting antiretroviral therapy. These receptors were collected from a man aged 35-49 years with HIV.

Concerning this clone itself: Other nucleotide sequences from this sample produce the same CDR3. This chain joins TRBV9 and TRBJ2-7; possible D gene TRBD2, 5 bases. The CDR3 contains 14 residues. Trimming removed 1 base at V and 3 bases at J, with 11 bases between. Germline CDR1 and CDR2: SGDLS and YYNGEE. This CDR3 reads CASSVTPGSYEQYF. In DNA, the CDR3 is TGTGCCAGCAGCGTAACTCCGGGAAGCTACGAGCAGTACTTC.

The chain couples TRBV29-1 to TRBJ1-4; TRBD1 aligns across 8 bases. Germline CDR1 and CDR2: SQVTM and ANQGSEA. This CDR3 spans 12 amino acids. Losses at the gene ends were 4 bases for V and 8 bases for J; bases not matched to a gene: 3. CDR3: CSVAGGGEKLFF. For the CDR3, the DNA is TGCAGCGTTGCAGGGGGCGGAGAAAAACTGTTTTTT.

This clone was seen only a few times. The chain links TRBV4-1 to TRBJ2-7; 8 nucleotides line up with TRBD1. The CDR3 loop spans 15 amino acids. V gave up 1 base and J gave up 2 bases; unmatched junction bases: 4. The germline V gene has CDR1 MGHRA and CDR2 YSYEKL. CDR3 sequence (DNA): TGCGCCAGCAGCCAAGGAACAGGGGGGACCTACGAGCAGTACTTC. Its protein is CASSQGTGGTYEQYF.

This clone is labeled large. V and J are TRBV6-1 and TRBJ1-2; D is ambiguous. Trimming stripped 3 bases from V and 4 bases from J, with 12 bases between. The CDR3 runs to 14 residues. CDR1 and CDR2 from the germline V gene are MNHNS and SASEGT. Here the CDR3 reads CASSESHDGYGYTF. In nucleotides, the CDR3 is TGTGCCAGCAGTGAGTCCCATGACGGCTATGGCTACACCTTC.

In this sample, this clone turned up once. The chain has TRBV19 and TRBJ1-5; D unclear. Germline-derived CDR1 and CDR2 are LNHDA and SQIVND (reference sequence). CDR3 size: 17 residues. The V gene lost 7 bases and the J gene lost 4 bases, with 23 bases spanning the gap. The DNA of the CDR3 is TGTGCCAGTACGCGCGGGAAGGGTAATTGGGTAAATCAGCCCCAGCATTTT. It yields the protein CASTRGKGNWVNQPQHF. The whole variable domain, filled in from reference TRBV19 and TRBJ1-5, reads DGGITQSPKYLFRKEGQNVTLSCEQNLNHDAMYWYRQDPGQGLRLIYYSQIVNDFQKGDIAEGYSVSREKKESFPLTVTSAQKNPTAFYLCASTRGKGNWVNQPQHFGDGTRLSIL.

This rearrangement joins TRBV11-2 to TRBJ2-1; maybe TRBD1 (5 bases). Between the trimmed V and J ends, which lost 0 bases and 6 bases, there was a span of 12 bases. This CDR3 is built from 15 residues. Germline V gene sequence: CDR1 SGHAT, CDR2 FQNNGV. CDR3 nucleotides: TGTGCCAGCAGCTTAGAGGCAGGGCGCCCCAATGAGCAGTTCTTC. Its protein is CASSLEAGRPNEQFF.

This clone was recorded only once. In nucleotides, the CDR3 is TGTGCCATCAGTGAGGGCCAGGACTATGGCTACACCTTC. It specifies CAISEGQDYGYTF. The rearrangement uses TRBV10-3 and TRBJ1-2; unclear D gene. This CDR3 is 13 amino acids long. V gave up 2 bases and J gave up 3 bases, with 7 bases separating them. Germline V gene lookup returns CDR1 ENHRY and CDR2 SYGVKD.

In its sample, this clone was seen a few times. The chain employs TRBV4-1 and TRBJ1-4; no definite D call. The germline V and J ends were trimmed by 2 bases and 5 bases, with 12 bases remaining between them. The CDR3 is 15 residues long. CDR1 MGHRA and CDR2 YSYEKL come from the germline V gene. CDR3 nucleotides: TGCGCCAGCAGCCAATCCTCCGCGGGAAATGAAAAACTGTTTTTT. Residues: CASSQSSAGNEKLFF.

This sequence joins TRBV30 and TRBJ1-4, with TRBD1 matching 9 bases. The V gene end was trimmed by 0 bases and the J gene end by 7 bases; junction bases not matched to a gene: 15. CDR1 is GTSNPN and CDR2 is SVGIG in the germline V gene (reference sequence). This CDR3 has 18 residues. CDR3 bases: TGTGCCTGGAGTGTTAACACCGGGACAGGGCGGAGAGGTGAAAAACTGTTTTTT. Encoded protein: CAWSVNTGTGRRGEKLFF.

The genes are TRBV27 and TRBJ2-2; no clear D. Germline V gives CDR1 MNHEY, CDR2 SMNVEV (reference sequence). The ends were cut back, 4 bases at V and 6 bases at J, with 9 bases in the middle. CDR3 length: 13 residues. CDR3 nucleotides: TGTGCCAGCAGTTGGGTAACGGCCGGGGAGCTGTTTTTT. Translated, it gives CASSWVTAGELFF.